This TCR beta chain comes out of a study of blood T cells in healthy people across ages. V shed 1 base and J shed 10 bases, with 20 bases lying between them. This CDR3 spans 16 amino acids. Germline V gives CDR1 MGHDK, CDR2 SYGVNS. PCR was performed a second time for roughly 7 to 12 cycles using a sample-barcoded 5' primer and a J-beta primer mix. A tag from a template-switch adaptor with 12 random nucleotides marked each cDNA molecule. Using its own MiXCR run on the 5' RACE reads, TCRdb lists one record per CDR3 protein. The table records 980,000 or so distinct CDR3 sequences, around 49% of them present only once. Extraction of total RNA produced a minimum of 5 micrograms from each sample. This clonotype was picked up a small number of times.

This receptor was obtained from a man aged 25-45 years in good health. Specimen: blood. This chain links TRBV25-1 with TRBJ2-1; D might be TRBD2 (6 bases). CDR3 sequence: CASSESGRGTTDEQFF. The CDR3 nucleotides read TGTGCCAGCAGTGAATCCGGTCGGGGGACCACTGACGAGCAGTTCTTC. The full variable domain, its missing parts supplied by reference TRBV25-1 and TRBJ2-1, is EADIYQTPRYLVIGTGKKITLECSQTMGHDKMYWYQQDPGMELHLIHYSYGVNSTEKGDLSSESTVSRIRTEHFPLTLESARPSHTSQYLCASSESGRGTTDEQFFGPGTRLTVL.